The 19 T cell receptor beta chains given below trace back to one sample, sequenced in a study of T-cell reconstitution after alpha-beta-depleted transplantation in children. It was with unique molecular identifiers that the TCRbeta library was prepared. A single record per CDR3 protein comes from TCRdb applying MiXCR to the PCR reads. The sample has about 400,000 distinct CDR3 sequences, roughly 22% seen once. Sequenced here: PBMCs from the stem cell graft donor, sampled from the stem cell graft. Receptor source: a human donor who donated a stem cell graft to a child with acute myeloid leukemia.

The chain uses TRBV6-2 or TRBV6-3 and TRBJ2-1, with 8 nucleotides matching TRBD2. The CDR3 totals 18 residues. Trimming at V came to 0 bases and at J to 3 bases, leaving 10 bases not matched to a gene. From germline, CDR1 is MNHEY and CDR2 SVGEGT. The CDR3 protein is CASSYSRGLAGIYNEQFF. In nucleotides, the CDR3 is TGTGCCAGCAGTTACTCGAGAGGATTAGCGGGAATCTACAATGAGCAGTTCTTC.

The chain carries TRBV4-2 and TRBJ1-5; 9 bases match TRBD1. The trim removed 5 bases at V and 11 bases at J, leaving 7 bases unmatched. CDR1 is LGHNA, CDR2 YNFKEQ, per germline. The CDR3 is made up of 13 amino acids. The CDR3 sequence is CASSSDRGSAQHF. CDR3 sequence (DNA): TGTGCCAGCAGCTCGGACAGGGGAAGTGCCCAGCATTTT.

V gene TRBV5-1 combines with J gene TRBJ2-7, with D perhaps assigned TRBD1 or TRBD2 (5 bases each). Germline assignment: CDR1 SGHRS and CDR2 YFSETQ. V gave up 4 bases and J gave up 7 bases, with 18 bases separating them. The CDR3 has 14 residues. The CDR3 protein is CASSPDWGLGEQYF. In DNA, the CDR3 is TGCGCCAGCAGCCCGGACTGGGGGTTGGGGGAGCAGTACTTC.

The rearrangement joins TRBV6-2 or TRBV6-3 to TRBJ2-3, with D possibly being TRBD2 (5 bases). The CDR3 consists of 15 residues. Trimming removed 4 bases at V and 5 bases at J, with 16 bases between. Germline loops: CDR1 MNHEY, CDR2 SVGEGT. This chain's CDR3 is CASSFERVRGDTQYF. CDR3 in DNA: TGTGCCAGCAGTTTCGAGAGGGTCCGTGGAGATACGCAGTATTTT.

This chain links TRBV6-2 or TRBV6-3 with TRBJ2-1; D not resolved. Germline lookup yields CDR1 MNHEY and CDR2 SVGEGT. Deletions cut 5 bases from V and 9 bases from J, with 8 bases between. CDR3 size: 11 residues. The CDR3 here is CASSRLVEQFF. Here the CDR3 DNA reads TGTGCCAGCAGTCGTCTCGTTGAGCAGTTCTTC.

Only one count was recorded for this clonotype. The chain links TRBV7-6 to TRBJ2-7; TRBD1 matches at 8 bases. CDR1 SGHVS and CDR2 FNYEAQ come from the germline V gene. This CDR3 comprises 17 residues. V dropped 2 bases and J dropped 4; count of bases not matched to a gene: 13. The CDR3 DNA reads as TGTGCCAGCAGCTTAACTACAGGGGGAGATTCTCGTTACGAGCAGTACTTC. As protein: CASSLTTGGDSRYEQYF.

V and J are TRBV4-2 and TRBJ2-6; TRBD2 might be the D (7 bases). Trimming removed 5 bases at V and 3 bases at J, with 17 bases between. The CDR3 has 17 amino acids. CDR1 LGHNA and CDR2 YNFKEQ come from the germline V gene. The CDR3 region has the DNA TGTGCCAGCAGCAGAGAACGGGGGGCAAGTGGGGCCAACGTCCTGACTTTC. Its translation: CASSRERGASGANVLTF.

The chain combines TRBV12-3 or TRBV12-4 with TRBJ1-1; possible D gene TRBD1, 5 bases. The CDR3 totals 14 residues. The V end was cut by 3 bases, the J end by 4 bases, with 12 bases between. The CDR3 DNA reads TGTGCCAGCAGTTTCGGGGGGGGGTTCACTGAAGCTTTCTTT. Its translation is CASSFGGGFTEAFF.

This clonotype was picked up a small number of times. The chain joins TRBV12-3 or TRBV12-4 to TRBJ2-2; D is possibly TRBD1 (5 bases). Trimming cost V 7 bases and J 6 bases, with 12 bases left between them. The CDR3 spans 13 residues. Here the CDR3 reads CASNPTEAGELFF. The DNA for the CDR3 is TGTGCCAGCAACCCGACAGAGGCCGGGGAGCTGTTTTTT.

This clonotype was counted a few times. The rearrangement uses TRBV4-3 and TRBJ2-2; 11 bases are shared with TRBD2. CDR1 is LGHNA, CDR2 YSLEER, per germline. This CDR3 has 15 amino acids. J gave up 4 bases and V 4 bases, and 2 bases lay outside the gene matches. This CDR3 reads CASSPGLAVTGELFF. CDR3 sequence (DNA): TGCGCCAGCAGCCCGGGACTAGCGGTCACCGGGGAGCTGTTTTTT.

This clonotype was detected a few times. The rearrangement uses TRBV10-3 and TRBJ2-7; 11 bases match TRBD2. The germline CDR1 and CDR2 sequences are ENHRY and SYGVKD. The CDR3 is 16 amino acids. Trimming removed 4 bases from V and 4 bases from J; junction bases left unmatched: 9. CDR3 region: CAISASLAGGGYEQYF. The CDR3 nucleotides read TGTGCCATCAGTGCCTCTCTAGCGGGAGGAGGATACGAGCAGTACTTC.

This clonotype occurred many times. V gene TRBV29-1 combines with J gene TRBJ2-1; 7 bases are a match to TRBD2. The junction had 7 bases not matched to a gene; V was cut back by 7 bases and J by 1 base. CDR1 and CDR2 from the germline V gene are SQVTM and ANQGSEA. This CDR3 contains 14 residues. The CDR3 region is CSADRSGSYNEQFF. CDR3 DNA sequence: TGCAGCGCCGACCGTAGCGGGTCCTACAATGAGCAGTTCTTC.

The genes are TRBV4-1 and TRBJ2-7, with D unresolved. Trimming removed 3 bases at V and 3 bases at J, with 9 bases between. Per the germline V gene, CDR1 is MGHRA and CDR2 is YSYEKL. The CDR3 is 13 amino acids. CDR3 sequence: CASSQKTDYEQYF. CDR3 DNA: TGCGCCAGCAGCCAGAAGACGGACTACGAGCAGTACTTC.

This clonotype has only a few counts. V gene TRBV4-3 combines with J gene TRBJ1-4; no definite D call. The ends were cut back, 5 bases at V and 8 bases at J, with 12 bases in the middle. This CDR3 is built from 13 residues. From germline, CDR1 is LGHNA and CDR2 YSLEER. CDR3 coding DNA: TGCGCCAGCAGCTACAGAACTCAAGAAAAACTGTTTTTT. Translating gives CASSYRTQEKLFF.

This clonotype was detected ten times or more. This rearrangement joins TRBV27 to TRBJ2-1; 11 bases are a match to TRBD2. The CDR3 extends over 18 amino acids. The germline CDR1 and CDR2 sequences are MNHEY and SMNVEV (reference sequence). V dropped 4 bases and J dropped 4; count of bases not matched to a gene: 12. DNA of the CDR3: TGTGCCAGCAGTTCCCATACGACTAGCGGGGAAATTTACAATGAGCAGTTCTTC. This gives the protein CASSSHTTSGEIYNEQFF.

This clonotype occurred once. The chain links TRBV7-2 to TRBJ2-1; D ambiguous. V was shortened by 7 bases and J by 4 bases, with 11 bases between the two germline ends. Germline V gives CDR1 SGHTA, CDR2 FQGNSA. This CDR3 spans 13 amino acids. The CDR3 bases are TGTGCCAGCAACGAAAGGCAGTACAATGAGCAGTTCTTC. Translating it yields CASNERQYNEQFF.

This clonotype came up a few times. The rearrangement joins TRBV6-1 to TRBJ2-3; D might be TRBD2 (5 bases). Between the trimmed V and J ends, which lost 3 bases and 0 bases, there was a span of 7 bases. CDR1 is MNHNS and CDR2 is SASEGT in the germline V gene. CDR3 size: 14 residues. The CDR3 nucleotides are TGTGCCAGCAGTGACCGACTAAGCACAGATACGCAGTATTTT. Amino acids: CASSDRLSTDTQYF.

CDR3 sequence (DNA): TGTGCCAGCAGTAAGGAGGACCTGACCTACAATGAGCAGTTCTTC. It is translated as CASSKEDLTYNEQFF. J is TRBJ2-1 and V is TRBV7-3; weak D call: TRBD2 (5 bases). Germline lookup yields CDR1 SGHTA and CDR2 FQGTGA. V was cut by 6 bases and J by 2 bases, with 14 bases left in between. The CDR3 length is 15 residues. Variable domain in full (rest from reference TRBV7-3 and TRBJ2-1): GAGVSQTPSNKVTEKGKYVELRCDPISGHTALYWYRQSLGQGPEFLIYFQGTGAADDSGLPNDRFFAVRPEGSVSTLKIQRTERGDSAVYLCASSKEDLTYNEQFFGPGTRLTVL.

This chain links TRBV4-2 with TRBJ2-7, with 8 bases aligning to TRBD2. The CDR3 is 16 amino acids. Germline V lookup: CDR1 LGHNA, CDR2 YNFKEQ. V lost 0 bases and J lost 2; bases outside the gene matches: 6. CDR3 loop: CASSQDGSGIPYEQYF. The CDR3, as DNA: TGTGCCAGCAGCCAAGACGGTAGCGGGATCCCCTACGAGCAGTACTTC.